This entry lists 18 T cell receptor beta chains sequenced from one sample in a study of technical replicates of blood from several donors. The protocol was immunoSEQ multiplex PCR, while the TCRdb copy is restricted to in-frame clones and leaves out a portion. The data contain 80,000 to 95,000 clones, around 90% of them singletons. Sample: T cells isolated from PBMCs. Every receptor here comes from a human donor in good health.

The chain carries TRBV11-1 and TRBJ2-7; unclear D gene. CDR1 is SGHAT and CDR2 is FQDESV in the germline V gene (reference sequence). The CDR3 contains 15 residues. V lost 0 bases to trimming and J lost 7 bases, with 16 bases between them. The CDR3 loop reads CASSLAEMRFDEQYF. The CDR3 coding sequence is TGTGCCAGCAGCTTAGCGGAGATGCGGTTTGATGAGCAGTACTTC.

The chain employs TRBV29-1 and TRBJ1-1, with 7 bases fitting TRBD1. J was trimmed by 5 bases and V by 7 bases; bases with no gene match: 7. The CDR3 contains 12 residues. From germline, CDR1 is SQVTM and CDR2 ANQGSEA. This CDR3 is CSGDSRGTEAFF. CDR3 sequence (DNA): TGCAGCGGAGATTCCAGGGGGACTGAAGCTTTCTTT. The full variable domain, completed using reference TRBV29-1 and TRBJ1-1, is SAVISQKPSRDICQRGTSLTIQCQVDSQVTMMFWYRQQPGQSLTLIATANQGSEATYESGFVIDKFPISRPNLTFSTLTVSNMSPEDSSIYLCSGDSRGTEAFFGQGTRLTVV.

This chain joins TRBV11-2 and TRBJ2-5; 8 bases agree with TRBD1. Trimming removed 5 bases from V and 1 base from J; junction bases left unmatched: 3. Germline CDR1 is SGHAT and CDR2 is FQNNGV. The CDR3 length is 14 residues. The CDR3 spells CASSVGQGQETQYF. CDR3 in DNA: TGTGCCAGCAGCGTCGGACAGGGCCAAGAGACCCAGTACTTC.

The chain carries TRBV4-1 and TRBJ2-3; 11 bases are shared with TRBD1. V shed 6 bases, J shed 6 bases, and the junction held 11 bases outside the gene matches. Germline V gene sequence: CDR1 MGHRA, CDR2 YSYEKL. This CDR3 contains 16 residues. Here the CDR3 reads CASSAGQGARGDTQYF. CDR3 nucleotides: TGCGCCAGCAGTGCAGGACAGGGGGCGAGAGGTGATACGCAGTATTTT.

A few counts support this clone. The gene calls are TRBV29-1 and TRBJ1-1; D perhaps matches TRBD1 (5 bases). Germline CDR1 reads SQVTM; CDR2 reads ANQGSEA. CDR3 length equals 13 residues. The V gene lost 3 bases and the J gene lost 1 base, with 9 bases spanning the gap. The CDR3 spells CSVDRTSNTEAFF. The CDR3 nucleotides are TGCAGCGTTGATCGGACATCGAACACTGAAGCTTTCTTT. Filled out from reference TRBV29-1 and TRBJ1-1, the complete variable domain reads SAVISQKPSRDICQRGTSLTIQCQVDSQVTMMFWYRQQPGQSLTLIATANQGSEATYESGFVIDKFPISRPNLTFSTLTVSNMSPEDSSIYLCSVDRTSNTEAFFGQGTRLTVV.

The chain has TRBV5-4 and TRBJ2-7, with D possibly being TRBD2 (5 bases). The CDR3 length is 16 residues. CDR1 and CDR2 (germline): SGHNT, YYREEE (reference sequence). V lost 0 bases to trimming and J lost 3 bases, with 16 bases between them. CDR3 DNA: TGTGCCAGCAGCTTGGCCCTAGGGAGCCGGTACTACGAGCAGTACTTC. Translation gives CASSLALGSRYYEQYF.

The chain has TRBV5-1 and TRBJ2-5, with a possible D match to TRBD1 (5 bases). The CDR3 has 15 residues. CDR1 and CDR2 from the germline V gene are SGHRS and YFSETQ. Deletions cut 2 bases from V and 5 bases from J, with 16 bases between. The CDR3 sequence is CASSLRTGAVETQYF. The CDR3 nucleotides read TGCGCCAGCAGCTTACGTACAGGTGCGGTGGAGACCCAGTACTTC.

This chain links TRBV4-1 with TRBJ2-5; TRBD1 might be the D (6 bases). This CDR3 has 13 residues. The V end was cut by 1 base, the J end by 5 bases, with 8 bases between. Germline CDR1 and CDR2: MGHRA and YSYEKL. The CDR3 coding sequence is TGCGCCAGCAGCCAAGGGGGGCCGGAGACCCAGTACTTC. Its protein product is CASSQGGPETQYF.

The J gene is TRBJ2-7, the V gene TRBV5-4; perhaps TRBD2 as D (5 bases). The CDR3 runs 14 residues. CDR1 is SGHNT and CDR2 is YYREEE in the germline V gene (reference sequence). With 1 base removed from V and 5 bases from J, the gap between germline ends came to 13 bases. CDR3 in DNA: TGTGCCAGCAGCTTGTACGGAGGTCAGAACGAGCAGTACTTC. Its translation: CASSLYGGQNEQYF.

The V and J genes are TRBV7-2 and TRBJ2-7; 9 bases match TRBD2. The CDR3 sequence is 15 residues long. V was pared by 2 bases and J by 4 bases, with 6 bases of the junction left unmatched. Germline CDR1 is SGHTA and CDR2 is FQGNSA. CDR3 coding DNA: TGTGCCAGCAGCTTATGGGGCGGGGGGGCGTACGAGCAGTACTTC. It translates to CASSLWGGGAYEQYF. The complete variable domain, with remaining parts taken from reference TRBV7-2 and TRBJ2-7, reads GAGVSQSPSNKVTEKGKDVELRCDPISGHTALYWYRQSLGQGLEFLIYFQGNSAPDKSGLPSDRFSAERTGGSVSTLTIQRTQQEDSAVYLCASSLWGGGAYEQYFGPGTRLTVT.

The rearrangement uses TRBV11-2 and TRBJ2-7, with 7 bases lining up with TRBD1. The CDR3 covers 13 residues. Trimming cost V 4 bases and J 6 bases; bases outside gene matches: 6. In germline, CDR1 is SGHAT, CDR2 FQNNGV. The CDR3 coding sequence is TGTGCCAGCAGCTCCGGACAGGTCCGCGAGCAGTACTTC. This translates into CASSSGQVREQYF.

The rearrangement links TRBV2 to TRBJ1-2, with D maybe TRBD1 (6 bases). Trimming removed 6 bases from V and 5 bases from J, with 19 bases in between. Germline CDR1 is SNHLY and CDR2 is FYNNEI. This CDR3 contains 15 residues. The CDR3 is CASSVTGTTFYGYTF. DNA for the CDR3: TGTGCCAGCAGCGTAACCGGGACAACTTTTTATGGCTACACCTTC.

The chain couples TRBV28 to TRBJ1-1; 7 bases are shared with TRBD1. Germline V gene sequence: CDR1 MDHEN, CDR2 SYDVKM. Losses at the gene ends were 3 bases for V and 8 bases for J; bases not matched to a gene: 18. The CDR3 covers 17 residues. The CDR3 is CASSFKLQRAKGAEAFF. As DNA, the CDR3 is TGTGCCAGCAGTTTTAAACTTCAACGAGCGAAGGGGGCCGAAGCTTTCTTT.

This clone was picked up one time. In DNA, the CDR3 is TGTGCCACCGTTAGCTCCTATAATTCACCCCTCCACTTT. This sequence encodes CATVSSYNSPLHF. The gene calls are TRBV6-1 and TRBJ1-6; the D is unclear. The CDR3 totals 13 residues. Trimming shortened V by 10 bases and J by 0 bases, and 7 bases separated the two germline ends. CDR1 is MNHNS and CDR2 is SASEGT in the germline V gene.

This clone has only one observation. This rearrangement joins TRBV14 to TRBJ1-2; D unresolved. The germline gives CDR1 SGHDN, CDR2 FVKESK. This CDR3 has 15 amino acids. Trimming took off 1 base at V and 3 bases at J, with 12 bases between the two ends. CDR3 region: CASSQVTALDYGYTF. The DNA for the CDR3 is TGTGCCAGCAGCCAAGTAACAGCCTTGGACTATGGCTACACCTTC.

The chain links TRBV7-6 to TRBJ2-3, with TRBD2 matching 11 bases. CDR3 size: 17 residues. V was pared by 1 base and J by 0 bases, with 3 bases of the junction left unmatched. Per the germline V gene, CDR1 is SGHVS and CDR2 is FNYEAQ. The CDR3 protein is CASSLGTSGFSTDTQYF. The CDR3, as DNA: TGTGCCAGCAGCTTAGGGACTAGCGGGTTTAGCACAGATACGCAGTATTTT.

The CDR3 sequence: CASSLVPYEQYF. For the CDR3, the DNA is TGTGCCAGCAGCTTAGTTCCTTACGAGCAGTACTTC. The rearrangement links TRBV13 to TRBJ2-7, with no clear D. CDR1 is PRHDT and CDR2 is FYEKMQ in the germline V gene (reference sequence). Trimming removed 1 base from V and 4 bases from J, with 5 bases in between. The CDR3 runs to 12 residues.

The CDR3 loop is CASSLFHGPDTQYF. In DNA form, the CDR3 reads TGTGCCAGCAGCTTATTCCACGGTCCAGATACGCAGTATTTT. The chain recombines TRBV11-2 with TRBJ2-3; unclear D gene. The germline V and J ends were trimmed by 2 bases and 4 bases, with 10 bases remaining between them. The CDR3 contains 14 residues. CDR1 and CDR2 (germline): SGHAT, FQNNGV.